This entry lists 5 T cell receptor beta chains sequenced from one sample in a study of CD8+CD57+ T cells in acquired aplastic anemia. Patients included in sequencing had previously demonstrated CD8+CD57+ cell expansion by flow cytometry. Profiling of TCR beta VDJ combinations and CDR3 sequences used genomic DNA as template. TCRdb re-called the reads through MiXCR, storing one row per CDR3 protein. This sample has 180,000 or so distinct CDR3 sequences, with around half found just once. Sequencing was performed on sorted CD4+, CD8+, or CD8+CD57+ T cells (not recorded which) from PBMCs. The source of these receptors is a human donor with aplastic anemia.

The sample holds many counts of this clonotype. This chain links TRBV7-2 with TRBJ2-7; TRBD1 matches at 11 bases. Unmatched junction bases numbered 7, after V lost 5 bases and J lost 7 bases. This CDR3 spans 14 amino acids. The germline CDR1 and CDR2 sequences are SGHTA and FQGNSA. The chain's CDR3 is CASSLRDRGSEQYF. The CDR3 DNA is TGTGCCAGCAGCCTACGGGACAGGGGGAGTGAGCAGTACTTC. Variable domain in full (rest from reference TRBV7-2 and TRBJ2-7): GAGVSQSPSNKVTEKGKDVELRCDPISGHTALYWYRQSLGQGLEFLIYFQGNSAPDKSGLPSDRFSAERTGGSVSTLTIQRTQQEDSAVYLCASSLRDRGSEQYFGPGTRLTVT.

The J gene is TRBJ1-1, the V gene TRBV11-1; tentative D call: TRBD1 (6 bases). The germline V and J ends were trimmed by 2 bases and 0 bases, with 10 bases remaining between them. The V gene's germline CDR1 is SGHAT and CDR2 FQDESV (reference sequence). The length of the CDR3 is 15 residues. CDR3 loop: CASSLNTGMNTEAFF. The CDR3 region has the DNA TGTGCCAGCAGCTTAAACACAGGGATGAACACTGAAGCTTTCTTT.

For the CDR3, the DNA is TGCAGTGCTAGGGGCGGCGGTGACAGCTTCACTGAAGCTTTCTTT. Translation gives CSARGGGDSFTEAFF. The chain links TRBV20-1 to TRBJ1-1; D may be TRBD1 (5 bases). CDR3 length: 15 residues. V was cut by 3 bases and J by 4 bases, with 18 bases left in between. From germline, CDR1 is DFQATT and CDR2 SNEGSKA (reference sequence).

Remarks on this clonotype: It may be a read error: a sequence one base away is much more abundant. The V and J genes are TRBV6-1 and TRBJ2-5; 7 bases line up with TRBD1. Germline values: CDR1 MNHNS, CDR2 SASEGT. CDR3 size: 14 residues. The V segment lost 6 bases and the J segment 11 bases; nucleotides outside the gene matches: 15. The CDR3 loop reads CASRGQSSYNEQYF. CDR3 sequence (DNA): TGTGCCAGCAGGGGACAGAGCTCCTACAATGAGCAGTACTTC.

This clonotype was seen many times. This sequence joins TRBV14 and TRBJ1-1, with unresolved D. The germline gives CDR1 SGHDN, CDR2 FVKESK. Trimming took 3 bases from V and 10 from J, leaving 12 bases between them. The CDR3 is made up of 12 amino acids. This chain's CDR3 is CASSQAGGRAFF. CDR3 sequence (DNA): TGTGCCAGCAGCCAGGCCGGCGGAAGAGCTTTCTTT.